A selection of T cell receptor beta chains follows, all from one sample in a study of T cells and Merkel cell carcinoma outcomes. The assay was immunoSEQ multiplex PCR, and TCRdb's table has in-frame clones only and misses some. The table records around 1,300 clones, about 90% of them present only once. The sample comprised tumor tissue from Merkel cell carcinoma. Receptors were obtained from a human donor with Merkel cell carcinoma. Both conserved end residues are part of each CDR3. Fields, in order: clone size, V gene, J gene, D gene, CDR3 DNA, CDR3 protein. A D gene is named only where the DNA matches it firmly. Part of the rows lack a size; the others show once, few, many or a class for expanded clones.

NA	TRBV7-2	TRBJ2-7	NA	TGTGCCAGCAGCGAGGGGTACGAGCAGTACTTC	CASSEGYEQYF
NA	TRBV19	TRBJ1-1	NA	TGTGCCAGTAGGAGGGGGAGTGGGTCTGAAGCTTTCTTT	CASRRGSGSEAFF
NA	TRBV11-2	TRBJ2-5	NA	TGTGCCAGCAGCTTAAGGGGCCCGGTGCAAGAGACCCAGTACTTC	CASSLRGPVQETQYF
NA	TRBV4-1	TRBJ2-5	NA	TGCGCCAGCAGCCAAGTACAGATCCAAGAGACCCAGTACTTC	CASSQVQIQETQYF
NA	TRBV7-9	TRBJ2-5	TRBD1	TGTGCCAGCAGCTTAGCCCGGACAGGGTTCGGCCAAGAGACCCAGTACTTC	CASSLARTGFGQETQYF
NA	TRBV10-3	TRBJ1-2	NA	TGTGCCATCAGTGACGTACCGGGTCCCCGATCTCATGGCTACACCTTC	CAISDVPGPRSHGYTF
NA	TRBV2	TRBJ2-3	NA	TGTGCCAGCAGTGCGGGGAGGACAGATACGCAGTATTTT	CASSAGRTDTQYF
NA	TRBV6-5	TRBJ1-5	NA	TGTGCCAGCAGCCTGCGGACAGATCAGCCCCAGCATTTT	CASSLRTDQPQHF
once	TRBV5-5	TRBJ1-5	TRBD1	TGTGTCAGCAGTTTGTGGGCAGGGGGAGGCCAGCCCCAGCATTTT	CVSSLWAGGGQPQHF
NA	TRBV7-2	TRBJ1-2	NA	TGTGCCAGCAGCCTCGGGGACGGTGGCTACACCTTC	CASSLGDGGYTF
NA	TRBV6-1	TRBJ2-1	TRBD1	TGTGCCAGCAGTCTGGACAGGGGGGAGCAGTTCTTC	CASSLDRGEQFF
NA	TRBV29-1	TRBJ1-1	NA	TGCAGCGTAGTGAGGGGACAGAACACTGAAGCTTTCTTT	CSVVRGQNTEAFF
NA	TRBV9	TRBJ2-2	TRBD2	TGTGCCAGCAGCGTAGGACTAGCGGGGAACACCGGGGAGCTGTTTTTT	CASSVGLAGNTGELFF
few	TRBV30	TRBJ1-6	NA	TGTGCCTGGAAGGCTGGTGTTTTGTCACCCCTCCACTTT	CAWKAGVLSPLHF
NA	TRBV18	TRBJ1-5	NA	TGTGCCAGCTCACCGGACAGTTCTCAGCCCCAGCATTTT	CASSPDSSQPQHF
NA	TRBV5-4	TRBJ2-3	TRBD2	TGTGCCAGCAGCTCCAAATCCGGGACTAGTTTCATCGATACGCAGTATTTT	CASSSKSGTSFIDTQYF
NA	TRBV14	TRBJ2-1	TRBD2	TGTGCCAGCAGCCCAAGGACTAGCGGGGTGAGCTCCTACAATGAGCAGTTCTTC	CASSPRTSGVSSYNEQFF